This record covers a single T cell receptor (beta chain). The antigen is not known. As the sequencing template, cDNA was produced by extracting RNA and reverse transcribing it. Here immunoSEQ multiplex PCR was the method, and the copy in TCRdb shows in-frame clones only, minus some. In the table there are over 150,000 clones, about three fifths of which are singletons. This specimen belongs to a study of CD8+ T cells in alopecia areata. Whole-study findings and limits: Persistence in scalp and blood during tofacitinib was observed for many expanded lesional clones.

The ends were cut back, 7 bases at V and 1 base at J, with 13 bases in the middle. The CDR3 has 14 amino acids. Germline V gene data show CDR1 as LNHDA and CDR2 as SQIVND (reference sequence). The treatment was: oral pan-JAK inhibitor, 5-10 mg twice daily. This specimen consisted of CD4+ T cells sorted from blood, obtained at week 4, from a patient treated with tofacitinib. This TCR came from a human donor with alopecia areata. The rearrangement joins TRBV19 to TRBJ2-5; TRBD1 is a possible D gene (6 bases). The CDR3 region has the DNA TGTGCCAGTAACCCGGACAGTAGCCAAGAGACCCAGTACTTC. Translated, it gives CASNPDSSQETQYF.